The clone carrying this T cell receptor beta chain turned up a few times. No antigen is known for it. This sample stems from a study of T-cell memory formation after mild COVID-19. As for the study in general: Each donor largely had its own TCR clusters.

Findings and limits, study-wide: Specificity for SARS-CoV-2 was not confirmed among the second-wave clones peaking on day 37.

J lost 12 bases, V lost 4 bases, and 17 bases had no gene match. The V gene's germline CDR1 is SEHNR and CDR2 FQNEAQ (reference sequence). CDR3 length equals 16 residues. Each CDR3 protein gets one entry after TCRdb re-called the 5' RACE reads with MiXCR. Here the sample spans 170,000 or so distinct CDR3 sequences, 20% to 25% being singletons. This receptor was obtained from an adult woman who had mild COVID-19 (a few samples of this study predate the infection). Cell type and time point are not known. This chain links TRBV7-9 with TRBJ2-3, with TRBD2 identical over 9 bases. Sequencing was carried out using PBMCs or a T cell subset sorted from them (not recorded which). The DNA for the CDR3 is TGTGCCAGCAGCTCTCCCCTGAGTGTGGCGGGGGGGGCACAGTATTTT. Translation gives CASSSPLSVAGGAQYF.